This T cell receptor (beta chain) was recorded in a study of T cell responses to AZD1222 COVID-19 vaccine. Looked up from germline, CDR1 is MNHEY and CDR2 is SVGAGI. The CDR3 consists of 16 residues. The junction had 4 bases not matched to a gene; V was cut back by 2 bases and J by 4 bases. Measured with immunoSEQ multiplex PCR; TCRdb has only the in-frame clones, and not every one. The table shows some 170,000 clones, with around nine tenths occurring only once. The sequence was collected from an adult in good health. The source material was peripheral blood, sampled on day 0 of AZD1222 vaccination. This chain links TRBV6-5 with TRBJ1-4; TRBD1 agrees at 10 bases. The DNA for the CDR3 is TGTGCCAGCAGTTACCTGGGACAGGGGAATAATGAAAAACTGTTTTTT. Protein product: CASSYLGQGNNEKLFF.